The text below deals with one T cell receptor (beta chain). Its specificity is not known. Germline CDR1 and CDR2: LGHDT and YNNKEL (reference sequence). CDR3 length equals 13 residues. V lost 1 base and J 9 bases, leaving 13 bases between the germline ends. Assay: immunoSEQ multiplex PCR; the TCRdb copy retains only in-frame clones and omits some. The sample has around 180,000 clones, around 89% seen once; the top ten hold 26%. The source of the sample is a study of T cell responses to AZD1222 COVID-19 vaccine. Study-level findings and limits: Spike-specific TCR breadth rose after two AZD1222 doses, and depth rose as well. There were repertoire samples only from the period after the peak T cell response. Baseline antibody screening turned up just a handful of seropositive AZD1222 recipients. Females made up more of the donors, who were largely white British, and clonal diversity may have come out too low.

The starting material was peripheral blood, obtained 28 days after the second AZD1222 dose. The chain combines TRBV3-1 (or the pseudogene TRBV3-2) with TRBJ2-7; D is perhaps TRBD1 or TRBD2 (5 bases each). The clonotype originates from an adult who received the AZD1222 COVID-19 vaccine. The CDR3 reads CASSQVSEGRQYF. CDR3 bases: TGTGCCAGCAGCCAAGTTTCCGAGGGGAGGCAGTACTTC.